This T cell receptor beta chain was retrieved from a study of blood T cell repertoires in COVID-19. Study as a whole: The United States, Italy and Spain provided the acute and convalescent COVID-19 samples. Sources were T cells, B-cell-depleted T cells, or PBMCs; the material itself was cDNA or gDNA.

Original processing notes: Using reference gene primer amplification, nucleated cell counts were estimated. Data came from immunoSEQ multiplex PCR; TCRdb stores just in-frame clones and leaves some out. V, J and clone size are taken as reported in that table, and D and trimming were inferred from the DNA itself. The sample lists approximately 200,000 clones; approximately 85% were seen once. V shed 5 bases and J shed 5 bases, with 19 bases lying between them. This CDR3 region has 17 residues. Germline CDR1 is SGHTA and CDR2 is FQGNSA. The J gene is TRBJ1-6, the V gene TRBV7-2; perhaps TRBD1 as D (6 bases). Material: peripheral blood. The receptor was isolated from a human donor with active or convalescent COVID-19. The donor label of this sample is uncertain. The CDR3 here is CASSLSSGTFHNSPLHF. The CDR3 bases are TGTGCCAGCAGCCTTTCATCCGGGACATTCCATAATTCACCCCTCCACTTT.